The entry below describes one T cell receptor beta chain. Its antigen is unknown. The CDR3 loop spans 13 amino acids. Germline CDR1 is MNHEY and CDR2 is SVGAGI. V lost 2 bases and J lost 8; bases outside the gene matches: 4. This entry comes from a study of T cells in localized non-small cell lung cancer. Study-level points and caveats: Across samples, adjacent lung featured a median 57 of the top 100 tumor clones. Peak T cell clonality was found in uninvolved adjacent lung, exceeding tumor. A denser population of T cells in blood accompanied longer overall survival.

Clones were read by immunoSEQ multiplex PCR, and TCRdb kept only the in-frame ones, dropping some. Of 75,000 to 80,000 clones listed, around 81% were seen once; the top ten hold approximately 9.6%. The sample was peripheral blood, taken before any cancer treatment. This TCR derives from a female donor over 55 with stage I lung adenocarcinoma. This chain connects TRBV6-5 to TRBJ1-2; the match to TRBD1 covers 8 bases. Here the CDR3 reads CASSYGRGQGYTF. In DNA, the CDR3 is TGTGCCAGCAGTTACGGCAGGGGGCAAGGCTACACCTTC.